This T cell receptor beta chain appears in the sequencing data of a study of T cell repertoires in cytomegalovirus infection. Study at large: Newly reported HLA-C-restricted and thoroughly characterized HLA-B-restricted CMV epitopes were employed. A matching HLA type, together with CMV infection, was signaled by public TCR beta signatures. General study points: The study found HLA-C-restricted CMV-specific TCR beta clonotypes dominating the ex vivo response. Cumulative frequency of public TCR beta families picked out carriers of CMV plus the relevant HLA.

As for this clonotype: The antigen remains unidentified.

TCRdb re-analysed the reads in MiXCR, keeping a single row per CDR3 protein. The sample includes approximately 730,000 distinct CDR3 sequences, roughly 33% of them seen just once. Germline V gene lookup returns CDR1 LNHDA and CDR2 SQIVND (reference sequence). There are 13 residues in the CDR3. V shed 5 bases and J shed 7 bases, with 12 bases lying between them. Source: cultured PBMCs, taken from culture after CMV antigen stimulation. V usage is TRBV19 and J usage is TRBJ2-1; D might be TRBD1 (6 bases). This clonotype originated in a human donor in good health (CMV status not recorded). Some clones in this sample may be carry-over from other donors' samples. The CDR3 here is CASSGGPRNEQFF. For the CDR3, the DNA is TGTGCCAGTAGTGGGGGCCCGAGGAATGAGCAGTTCTTC.